These T cell receptor beta chains were read from a single sample in a study of radiotherapy plus CTLA-4 blockade in lung cancer. Assay used: immunoSEQ multiplex PCR; TCRdb lists only in-frame clones, some missing. The sample lists tens of thousands of clones; just over 75% were seen once. The starting material was peripheral blood, obtained from a patient treated with radiotherapy plus ipilimumab. The receptors shown here come from a human donor with non-small cell lung cancer who had a partial response to radiotherapy plus ipilimumab. Each CDR3 is given with its conserved first and last residue. A D gene is named only where the DNA matches it firmly. Clone size, where shown, is once, few, many, or a class for clones that have expanded.

V,J,size,D,CDR3,DNA
TRBV27,TRBJ1-5,-,-,CASSLSGAGRQPQHF,TGTGCCAGTAGTTTATCTGGGGCCGGGAGACAGCCCCAGCATTTT
TRBV6-5,TRBJ2-1,-,TRBD2,CASSYGGGNEQFF,TGTGCCAGCAGTTACGGGGGGGGCAATGAGCAGTTCTTC
TRBV7-9,TRBJ2-7,-,-,CASQIQGYYEQYF,TGTGCCAGCCAGATCCAGGGCTACTACGAGCAGTACTTC
TRBV6-1,TRBJ2-1,-,-,CASSGTLKQFF,TGTGCCAGCAGTGGGACACTTAAGCAGTTCTTC
TRBV6-1,TRBJ2-5,-,TRBD1,CASSVRDRGTQETQYF,TGTGCCAGCAGTGTTCGGGACAGGGGAACCCAAGAGACCCAGTACTTC
TRBV5-6,TRBJ1-2,once,-,CASSLRRTPNYGYTF,TGTGCCAGCAGCTTAAGGAGGACTCCTAACTATGGCTACACCTTC
TRBV6-1,TRBJ1-6,once,-,CASSEIGARNSPLHF,TGTGCCAGCAGTGAGATAGGGGCACGGAATTCACCCCTCCACTTT
TRBV6-5,TRBJ1-4,few,-,CASSSGTELREKLFF,TGTGCCAGCAGTTCAGGAACAGAGCTGCGAGAAAAACTGTTTTTT
TRBV4-1,TRBJ2-5,-,-,CASRRGPSARSAGRGETQYF,TGCGCCAGCAGAAGGGGGCCTAGCGCCCGTTCAGCCGGCAGGGGAGAGACCCAGTACTTC
TRBV25-1,TRBJ1-6,-,-,CASRQTGPNSPLHF,TGTGCCAGCAGACAGACAGGTCCAAATTCACCCCTCCACTTT
TRBV7-3,TRBJ1-6,-,TRBD1,CASSPRRTGGVFLHF,TGTGCCAGCAGCCCCCGGAGGACAGGGGGCGTGTTCCTCCACTTT
TRBV4-2,TRBJ2-7,once,-,CASSQGDSGRYEQYF,TGTGCCAGCAGCCAAGGTGACAGTGGACGCTACGAGCAGTACTTC
TRBV6-5,TRBJ1-2,few,TRBD1,CASSYVGTGGYGYTF,TGTGCCAGCAGTTATGTAGGGACAGGGGGCTATGGCTACACCTTC
TRBV7-6,TRBJ1-2,-,-,CASSATGEGYTF,TGTGCCAGCAGCGCTACAGGAGAAGGCTACACCTTC
TRBV7-9,TRBJ2-7,-,-,CASSLGRGLYEQYF,TGTGCCAGCAGCTTAGGCAGGGGTCTCTACGAGCAGTACTTC
TRBV11-2,TRBJ1-4,-,-,CASSLGLRATNEKLFF,TGTGCCAGCAGCTTAGGGCTCAGGGCAACTAATGAAAAACTGTTTTTT
TRBV27,TRBJ1-4,-,-,CASSLTETNEKLFF,TGTGCCAGCAGTTTGACAGAAACTAATGAAAAACTGTTTTTT
TRBV6-1,TRBJ1-2,-,-,CASILRDTGTYGYTF,TGTGCCAGCATCCTCCGGGACACGGGGACCTATGGCTACACCTTC
TRBV6-6,TRBJ2-7,few,-,CASSTVDTSYEQYF,TGTGCCAGCAGTACCGTGGACACCTCCTACGAGCAGTACTTC
TRBV9,TRBJ2-3,-,-,CASSVVGATDTQYF,TGTGCCAGCAGCGTAGTGGGGGCCACAGATACGCAGTATTTT
TRBV5-4,TRBJ2-1,-,-,CASSLASGNEQFF,TGTGCCAGCAGCTTGGCGTCCGGCAATGAGCAGTTCTTC
TRBV10-2,TRBJ1-4,once,-,CASSGGGATNEKLFF,TGCGCCAGCAGTGGGGGCGGGGCAACTAATGAAAAACTGTTTTTT
TRBV9,TRBJ2-5,-,TRBD2,CASGPGRAETQYF,TGTGCCAGCGGCCCCGGGAGGGCGGAGACCCAGTACTTC
TRBV5-1,TRBJ1-2,once,TRBD1,CASRSGGLYGYTF,TGCGCCAGCAGGTCAGGGGGGCTCTATGGCTACACCTTC
TRBV28,TRBJ2-5,-,-,CASSLYLQGETQYF,TGTGCCAGCAGTTTATATCTTCAGGGAGAGACCCAGTACTTC
TRBV7-9,TRBJ2-7,-,TRBD1,CASSQTTGELYEQYF,TGTGCCAGCAGTCAAACGACAGGGGAGCTCTACGAGCAGTACTTC
TRBV19,TRBJ2-7,-,-,CASSPTGDPYYEQYF,TGTGCCAGTAGTCCCACGGGGGACCCCTACTACGAGCAGTACTTC
TRBV7-9,TRBJ2-7,once,TRBD1,CASSAPGGQGAYEQYF,TGTGCCAGCAGCGCCCCTGGGGGACAGGGTGCCTACGAGCAGTACTTC
TRBV7-9,TRBJ2-7,-,TRBD2,CASSSGTSGTAYEQYF,TGTGCCAGCAGCTCGGGGACTAGCGGGACCGCCTACGAGCAGTACTTC
TRBV14,TRBJ2-2,-,TRBD1,CASSPDRGLNTGELFF,TGTGCCAGCAGCCCGGACAGGGGGCTCAACACCGGGGAGCTGTTTTTT
TRBV5-1,TRBJ2-2,few,TRBD1,CASSHRTGTNTGELFF,TGCGCCAGCAGCCACAGGACAGGGACGAACACCGGGGAGCTGTTTTTT
TRBV6-4,TRBJ1-2,-,-,CASSEGPGRDNYGYTF,TGTGCCAGCAGTGAAGGCCCAGGGAGGGATAACTATGGCTACACCTTC
TRBV2,TRBJ2-1,-,TRBD1,CASTRQGLGNEQFF,TGTGCCAGCACAAGACAGGGCCTTGGGAATGAGCAGTTCTTC
TRBV7-8,TRBJ1-1,-,TRBD1,CASSSGQGLAEAFF,TGTGCCAGCAGCTCCGGACAGGGGTTGGCTGAAGCTTTCTTT
TRBV6-5,TRBJ2-6,-,-,CASSRSGAKVLTF,TGTGCCAGCAGTAGATCAGGGGCAAAAGTCCTGACTTTC
TRBV19,TRBJ1-3,few,-,CASSRLPGSSGNTIYF,TGTGCCAGTAGTAGGTTGCCCGGGTCCTCTGGAAACACCATATATTTT
TRBV19,TRBJ1-1,-,-,CASKAAGELNTEAFF,TGTGCCAGTAAGGCTGCCGGGGAATTGAACACTGAAGCTTTCTTT
TRBV27,TRBJ2-7,-,TRBD1,CASSLSGQGVTYEQYF,TGTGCCAGCAGTTTAAGTGGGCAGGGGGTAACCTACGAGCAGTACTTC
TRBV7-2,TRBJ1-2,once,TRBD1,CASSSRTGIIVNGYTF,TGTGCCAGCAGCTCCAGGACAGGGATCATAGTTAATGGCTACACCTTC
TRBV9,TRBJ2-1,-,TRBD1,CASSGPGTGDEQFF,TGTGCCAGCAGCGGCCCCGGGACAGGGGATGAGCAGTTCTTC
TRBV19,TRBJ1-4,-,-,CASNAREGLGEKLFF,TGTGCCAGTAACGCCCGGGAGGGTCTTGGTGAAAAACTGTTTTTT
TRBV6-4,TRBJ2-3,once,TRBD2,CASSRLAGDTQYF,TGTGCCAGCAGTCGACTAGCGGGAGATACGCAGTATTTT
TRBV6-6,TRBJ2-2,-,TRBD1,CAMGQGKAGELFF,TGTGCCATGGGACAGGGGAAGGCCGGGGAGCTGTTTTTT
TRBV6-5,TRBJ1-2,-,TRBD1,CASSYLPTGSNYGYTF,TGTGCCAGCAGTTACCTACCGACAGGGTCTAACTATGGCTACACCTTC
TRBV5-1,TRBJ2-7,-,TRBD2,CASSPAGGSWSYEQYF,TGCGCCAGCAGCCCGGCCGGGGGGTCTTGGTCCTACGAGCAGTACTTC
TRBV6-1,TRBJ2-2,few,-,CASTASGNTGELFF,TGTGCCAGCACCGCTTCAGGCAACACCGGGGAGCTGTTTTTT
TRBV18,TRBJ1-2,-,-,CASSPQTGNYGYTF,TGTGCCAGCTCACCACAGACGGGTAACTATGGCTACACCTTC
TRBV15,TRBJ2-5,few,-,CATSRETTRGGTQYF,TGTGCCACCAGCAGGGAAACTACTAGAGGAGGGACCCAGTACTTC
TRBV2,TRBJ2-7,-,TRBD1,CATQPGQGFSEQYF,TGTGCCACCCAGCCGGGACAGGGGTTCTCCGAGCAGTACTTC
TRBV28,TRBJ1-1,-,TRBD1,CAIQGGMNTEAFF,TGTGCCATACAGGGGGGCATGAACACTGAAGCTTTCTTT
TRBV9,TRBJ2-7,-,-,CASSVSPGTYEQYF,TGTGCCAGCAGCGTAAGTCCAGGGACCTACGAGCAGTACTTC
TRBV7-9,TRBJ1-4,few,TRBD1,CASSKSGRGFEKLFF,TGTGCCAGCAGCAAAAGCGGCAGGGGGTTCGAAAAACTGTTTTTT
TRBV6-5,TRBJ2-3,-,TRBD1,CASSQSGGHTDTQYF,TGTGCCAGCAGTCAGTCAGGGGGCCACACAGATACGCAGTATTTT
TRBV15,TRBJ2-2,few,TRBD2,CATRLLAGGPGELFF,TGTGCCACCAGATTACTAGCGGGGGGGCCCGGGGAGCTGTTTTTT
TRBV19,TRBJ1-2,-,-,CASSVGRGYGYTF,TGTGCCAGTAGTGTTGGCAGGGGCTATGGCTACACCTTC
TRBV5-1,TRBJ1-1,-,-,CASSSWTLNTEAFF,TGCGCCAGCAGCTCCTGGACTTTGAACACTGAAGCTTTCTTT
TRBV5-4,TRBJ1-6,-,-,CASTPTGGSPLHF,TGTGCCAGCACCCCTACAGGAGGGTCACCCCTCCACTTT
TRBV19,TRBJ1-5,-,-,CASSGTEYSNQPQHF,TGTGCCAGTAGTGGCACAGAGTATAGCAATCAGCCCCAGCATTTT
TRBV6-1,TRBJ2-7,-,TRBD1,CASSEGQGLDEQYF,TGTGCCAGCAGTGAGGGACAGGGACTGGATGAGCAGTACTTC